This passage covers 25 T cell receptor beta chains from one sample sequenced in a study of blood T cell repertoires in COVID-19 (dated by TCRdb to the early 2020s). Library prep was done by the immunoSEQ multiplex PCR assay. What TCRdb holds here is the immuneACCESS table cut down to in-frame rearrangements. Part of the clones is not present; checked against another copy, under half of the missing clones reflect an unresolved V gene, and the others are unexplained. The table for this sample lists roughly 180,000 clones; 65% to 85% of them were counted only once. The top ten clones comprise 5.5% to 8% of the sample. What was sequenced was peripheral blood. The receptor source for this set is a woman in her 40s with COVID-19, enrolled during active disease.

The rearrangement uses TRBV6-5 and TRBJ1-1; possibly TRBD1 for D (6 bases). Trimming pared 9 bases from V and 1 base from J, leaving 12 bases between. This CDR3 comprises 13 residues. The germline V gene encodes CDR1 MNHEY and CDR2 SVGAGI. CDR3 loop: CASGGFGNTEAFF. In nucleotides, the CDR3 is TGTGCCAGTGGGGGCTTCGGGAACACTGAAGCTTTCTTT.

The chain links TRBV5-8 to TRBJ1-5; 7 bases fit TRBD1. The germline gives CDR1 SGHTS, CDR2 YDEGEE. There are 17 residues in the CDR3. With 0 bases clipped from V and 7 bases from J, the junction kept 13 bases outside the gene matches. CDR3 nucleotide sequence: TGTGCCAGCAGCTTGGAAGCATGGACTCCCAGGGGGCAGCCCCAGCATTTT. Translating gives CASSLEAWTPRGQPQHF.

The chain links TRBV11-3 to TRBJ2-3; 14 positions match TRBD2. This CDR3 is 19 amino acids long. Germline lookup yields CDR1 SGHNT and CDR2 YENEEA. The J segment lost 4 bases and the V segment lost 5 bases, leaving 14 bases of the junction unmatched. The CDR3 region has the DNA TGTGCCAGCAGCGGCCCCCCCGGGACTAGCGGGAGAAGGGCAGATACGCAGTATTTT. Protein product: CASSGPPGTSGRRADTQYF.

CDR3 DNA sequence: TGCGCCAGCAGCTTGGTCTCTAGCGGGGGGCCGATCTCCTACAATGAGCAGTTCTTC. Protein product: CASSLVSSGGPISYNEQFF. This rearrangement joins TRBV5-1 to TRBJ2-1, with TRBD2 matching 11 bases. This CDR3 has 19 amino acids. Germline V gene sequence: CDR1 SGHRS, CDR2 YFSETQ. The V and J ends lost 0 bases and 0 bases, in that order; junction bases with no gene match: 8.

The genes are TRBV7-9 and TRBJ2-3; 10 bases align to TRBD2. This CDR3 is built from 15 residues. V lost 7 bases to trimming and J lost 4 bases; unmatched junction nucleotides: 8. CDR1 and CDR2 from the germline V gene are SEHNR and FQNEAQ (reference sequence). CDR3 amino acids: CASTGGLAKSDTQYF. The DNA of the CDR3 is TGTGCCAGCACCGGGGGACTAGCGAAATCAGATACGCAGTATTTT.

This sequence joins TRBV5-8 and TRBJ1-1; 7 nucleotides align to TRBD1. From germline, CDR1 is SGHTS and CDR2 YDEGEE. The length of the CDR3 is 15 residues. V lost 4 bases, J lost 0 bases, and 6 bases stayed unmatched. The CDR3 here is CASSPTGTVNTEAFF. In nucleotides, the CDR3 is TGTGCCAGCAGCCCGACCGGGACAGTGAACACTGAAGCTTTCTTT.

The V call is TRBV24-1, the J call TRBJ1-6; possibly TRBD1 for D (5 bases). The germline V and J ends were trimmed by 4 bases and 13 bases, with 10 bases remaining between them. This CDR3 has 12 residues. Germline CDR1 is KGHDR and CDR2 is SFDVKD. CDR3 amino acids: CATSDPGIPLHF. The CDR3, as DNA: TGTGCCACCAGTGACCCAGGGATCCCCCTCCACTTT.

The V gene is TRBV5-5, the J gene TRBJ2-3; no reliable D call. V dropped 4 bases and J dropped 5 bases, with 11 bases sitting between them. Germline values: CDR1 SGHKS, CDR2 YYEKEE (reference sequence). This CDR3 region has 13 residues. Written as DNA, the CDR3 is TGTGCCAGCAGCCTTTCACCGCGAGATACGCAGTATTTT. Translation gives CASSLSPRDTQYF.

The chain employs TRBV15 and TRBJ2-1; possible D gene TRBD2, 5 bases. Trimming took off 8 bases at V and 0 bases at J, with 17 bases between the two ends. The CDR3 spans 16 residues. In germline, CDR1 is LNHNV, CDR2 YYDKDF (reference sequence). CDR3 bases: TGTGCCACCCAGCGGAACCTTGGGAGCTCCTACAATGAGCAGTTCTTC. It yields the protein CATQRNLGSSYNEQFF.

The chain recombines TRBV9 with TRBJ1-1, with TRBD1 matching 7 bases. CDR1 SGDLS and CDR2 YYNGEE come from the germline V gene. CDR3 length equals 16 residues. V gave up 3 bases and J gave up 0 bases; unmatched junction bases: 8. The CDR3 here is CASSGGQVFMNTEAFF. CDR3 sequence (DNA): TGTGCCAGCAGCGGCGGACAGGTTTTTATGAACACTGAAGCTTTCTTT.

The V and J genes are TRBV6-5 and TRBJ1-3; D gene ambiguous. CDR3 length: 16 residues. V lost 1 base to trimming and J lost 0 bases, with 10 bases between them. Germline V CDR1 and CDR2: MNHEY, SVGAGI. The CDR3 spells CASSYYNIHSGNTIYF. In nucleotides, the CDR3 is TGTGCCAGCAGTTACTACAATATTCACTCTGGAAACACCATATATTTT.

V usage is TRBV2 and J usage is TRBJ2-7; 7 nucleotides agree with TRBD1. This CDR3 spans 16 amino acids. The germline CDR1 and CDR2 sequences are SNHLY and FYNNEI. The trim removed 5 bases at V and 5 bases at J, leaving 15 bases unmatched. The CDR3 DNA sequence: TGTGCCAGCAGTTCCCAAACGACAGGGTGGCGGGACGAGCAGTACTTC. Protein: CASSSQTTGWRDEQYF.

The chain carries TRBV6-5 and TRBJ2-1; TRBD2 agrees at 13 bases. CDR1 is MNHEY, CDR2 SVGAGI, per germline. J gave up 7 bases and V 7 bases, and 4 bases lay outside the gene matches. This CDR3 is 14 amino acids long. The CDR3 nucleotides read TGTGCCAGCACCCGGACTAGCGGGAGAAATGAGCAGTTCTTC. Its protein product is CASTRTSGRNEQFF.

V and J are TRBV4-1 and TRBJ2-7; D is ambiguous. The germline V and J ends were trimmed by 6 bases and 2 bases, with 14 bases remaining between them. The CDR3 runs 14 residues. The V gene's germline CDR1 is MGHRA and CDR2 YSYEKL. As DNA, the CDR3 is TGCGCCAGCAGTACGTCCGCTGGCCCCTACGAGCAGTACTTC. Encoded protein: CASSTSAGPYEQYF.

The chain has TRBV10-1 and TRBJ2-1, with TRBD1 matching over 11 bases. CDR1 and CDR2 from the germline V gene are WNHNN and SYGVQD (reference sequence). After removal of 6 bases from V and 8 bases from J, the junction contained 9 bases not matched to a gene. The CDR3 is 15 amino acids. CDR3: CASSPRDRGMDEQFF. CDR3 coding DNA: TGCGCCAGCAGCCCCCGGGACAGGGGGATGGATGAGCAGTTCTTC.

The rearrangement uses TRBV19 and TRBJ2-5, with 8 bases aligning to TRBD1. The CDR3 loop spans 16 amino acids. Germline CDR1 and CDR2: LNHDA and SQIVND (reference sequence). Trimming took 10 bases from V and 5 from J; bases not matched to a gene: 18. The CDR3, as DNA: TGTGCCACCGAGGACTCGGACAGGGCGGACGGGGAGACCCAGTACTTC. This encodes CATEDSDRADGETQYF. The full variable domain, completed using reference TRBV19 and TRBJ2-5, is DGGITQSPKYLFRKEGQNVTLSCEQNLNHDAMYWYRQDPGQGLRLIYYSQIVNDFQKGDIAEGYSVSREKKESFPLTVTSAQKNPTAFYLCATEDSDRADGETQYFGPGTRLLVL.

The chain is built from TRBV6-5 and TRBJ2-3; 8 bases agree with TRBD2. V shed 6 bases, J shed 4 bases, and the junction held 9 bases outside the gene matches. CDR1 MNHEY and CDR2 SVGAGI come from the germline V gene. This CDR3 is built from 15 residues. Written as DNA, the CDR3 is TGTGCCAGCAGGAGAGGCCTAGCGGGCGCAGATACGCAGTATTTT. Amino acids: CASRRGLAGADTQYF.

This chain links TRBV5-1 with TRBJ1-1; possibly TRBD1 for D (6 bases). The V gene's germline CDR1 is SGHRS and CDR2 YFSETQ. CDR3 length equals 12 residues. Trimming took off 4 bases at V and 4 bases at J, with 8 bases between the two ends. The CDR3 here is CASSVQGTEAFF. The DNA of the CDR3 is TGCGCCAGCAGCGTACAGGGCACTGAAGCTTTCTTT. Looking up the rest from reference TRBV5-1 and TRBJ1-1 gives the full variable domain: KAGVTQTPRYLIKTRGQQVTLSCSPISGHRSVSWYQQTPGQGLQFLFEYFSETQRNKGNFPGRFSGRQFSNSRSEMNVSTLELGDSALYLCASSVQGTEAFFGQGTRLTVV.

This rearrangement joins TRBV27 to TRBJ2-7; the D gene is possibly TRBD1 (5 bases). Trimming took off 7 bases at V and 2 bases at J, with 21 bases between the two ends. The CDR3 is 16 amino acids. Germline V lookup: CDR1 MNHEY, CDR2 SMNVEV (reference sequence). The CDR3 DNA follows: TGTGCCAGCACCCCCTGGGCAGGGCGCGTCCCCTACGAGCAGTACTTC. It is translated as CASTPWAGRVPYEQYF.

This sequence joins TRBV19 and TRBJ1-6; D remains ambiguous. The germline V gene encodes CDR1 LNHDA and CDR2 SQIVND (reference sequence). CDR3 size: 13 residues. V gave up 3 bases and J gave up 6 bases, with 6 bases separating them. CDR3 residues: CASSMASNSPLHF. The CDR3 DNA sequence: TGTGCCAGTAGTATGGCCAGTAATTCACCCCTCCACTTT.

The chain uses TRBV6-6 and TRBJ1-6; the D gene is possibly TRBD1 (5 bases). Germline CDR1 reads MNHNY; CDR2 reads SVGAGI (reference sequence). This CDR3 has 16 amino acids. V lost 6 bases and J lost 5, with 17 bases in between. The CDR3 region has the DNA TGTGCCAGCAGCCCCCTCGTCAGGGCCGATAATTCACCCCTCCACTTT. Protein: CASSPLVRADNSPLHF.

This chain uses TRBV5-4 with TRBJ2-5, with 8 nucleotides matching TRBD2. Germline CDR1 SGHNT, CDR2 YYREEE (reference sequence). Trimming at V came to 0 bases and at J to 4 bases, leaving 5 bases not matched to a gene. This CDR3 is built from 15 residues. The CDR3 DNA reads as TGTGCCAGCAGCTTGGTCGGGGGGGAGGGAGAGACCCAGTACTTC. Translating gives CASSLVGGEGETQYF. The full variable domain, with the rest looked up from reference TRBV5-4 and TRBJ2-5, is ETGVTQSPTHLIKTRGQQVTLRCSSQSGHNTVSWYQQALGQGPQFIFQYYREEENGRGNFPPRFSGLQFPNYSSELNVNALELDDSALYLCASSLVGGEGETQYFGPGTRLLVL.

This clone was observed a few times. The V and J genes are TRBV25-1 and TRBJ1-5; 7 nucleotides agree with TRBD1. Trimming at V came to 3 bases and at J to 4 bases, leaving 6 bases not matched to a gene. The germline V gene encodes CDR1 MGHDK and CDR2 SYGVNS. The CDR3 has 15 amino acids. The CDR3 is CASSDAGGVNQPQHF. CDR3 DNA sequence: TGTGCCAGCAGTGACGCAGGGGGAGTGAATCAGCCCCAGCATTTT.

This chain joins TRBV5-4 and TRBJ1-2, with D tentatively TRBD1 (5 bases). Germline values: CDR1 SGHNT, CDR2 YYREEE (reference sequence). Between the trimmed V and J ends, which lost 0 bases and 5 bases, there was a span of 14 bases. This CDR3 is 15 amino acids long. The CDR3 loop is CASSLEGGAGYGYTF. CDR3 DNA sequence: TGTGCCAGCAGCTTGGAGGGCGGGGCGGGGTATGGCTACACCTTC.

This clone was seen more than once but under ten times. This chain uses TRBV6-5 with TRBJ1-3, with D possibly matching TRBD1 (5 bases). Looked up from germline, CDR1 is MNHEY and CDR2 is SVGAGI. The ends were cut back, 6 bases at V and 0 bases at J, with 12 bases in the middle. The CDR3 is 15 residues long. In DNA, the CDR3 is TGTGCCAGCAGAGGACACCTCCCCTCTGGAAACACCATATATTTT. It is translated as CASRGHLPSGNTIYF.